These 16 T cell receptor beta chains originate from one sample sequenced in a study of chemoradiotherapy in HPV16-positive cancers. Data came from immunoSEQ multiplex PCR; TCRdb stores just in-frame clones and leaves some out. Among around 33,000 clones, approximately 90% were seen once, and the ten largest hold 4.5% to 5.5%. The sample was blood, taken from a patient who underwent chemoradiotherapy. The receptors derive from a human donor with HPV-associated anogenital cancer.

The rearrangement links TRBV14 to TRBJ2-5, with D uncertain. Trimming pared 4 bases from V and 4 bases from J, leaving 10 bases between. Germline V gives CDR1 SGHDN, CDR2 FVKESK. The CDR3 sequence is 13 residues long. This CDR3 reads CASSLVVGETQYF. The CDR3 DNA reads TGTGCCAGCAGCCTCGTGGTGGGAGAGACCCAGTACTTC.

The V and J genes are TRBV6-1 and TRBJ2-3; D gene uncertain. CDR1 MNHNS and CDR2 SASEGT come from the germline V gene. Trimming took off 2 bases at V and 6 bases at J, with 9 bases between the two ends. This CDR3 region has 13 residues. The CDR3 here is CASSERPRDTQYF. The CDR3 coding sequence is TGTGCCAGCAGTGAAAGGCCGAGGGATACGCAGTATTTT.

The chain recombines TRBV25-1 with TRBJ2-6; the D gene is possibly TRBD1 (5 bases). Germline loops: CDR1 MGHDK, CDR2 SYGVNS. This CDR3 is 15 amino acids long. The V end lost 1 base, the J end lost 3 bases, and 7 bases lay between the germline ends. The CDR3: CASSELGLGANVLTF. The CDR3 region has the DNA TGTGCCAGCAGTGAATTGGGGCTTGGGGCCAACGTCCTGACTTTC.

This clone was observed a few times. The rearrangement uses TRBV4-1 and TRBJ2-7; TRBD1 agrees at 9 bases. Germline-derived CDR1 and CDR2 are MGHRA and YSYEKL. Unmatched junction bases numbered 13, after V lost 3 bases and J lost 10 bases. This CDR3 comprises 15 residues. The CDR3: CASSHESSGTGSQYF. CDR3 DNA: TGCGCCAGCAGCCACGAATCATCCGGGACAGGGAGTCAGTACTTC.

The CDR3 spells CASSLDIQGQPQHF. In DNA, the CDR3 is TGTGCCAGCAGCTTAGATATACAGGGTCAGCCCCAGCATTTT. The chain is built from TRBV11-2 and TRBJ1-5; D possibly corresponds to TRBD1 (6 bases). The CDR3 totals 14 residues. Trimming removed 0 bases at V and 6 bases at J, with 9 bases between. From germline, CDR1 is SGHAT and CDR2 FQNNGV.

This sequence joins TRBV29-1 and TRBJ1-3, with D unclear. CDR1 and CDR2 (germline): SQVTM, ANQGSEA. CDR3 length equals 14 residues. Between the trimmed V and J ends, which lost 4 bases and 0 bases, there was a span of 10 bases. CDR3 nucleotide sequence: TGCAGCGTTGCCCCGACTTTCTCTGGAAACACCATATATTTT. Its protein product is CSVAPTFSGNTIYF.

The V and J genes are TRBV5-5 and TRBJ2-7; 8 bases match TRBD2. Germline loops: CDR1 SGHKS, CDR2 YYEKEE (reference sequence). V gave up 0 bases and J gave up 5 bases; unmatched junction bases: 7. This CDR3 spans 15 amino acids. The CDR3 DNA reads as TGTGCCAGCAGCTTGGGAGGACTAGCAGCCCACGAGCAGTACTTC. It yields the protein CASSLGGLAAHEQYF.

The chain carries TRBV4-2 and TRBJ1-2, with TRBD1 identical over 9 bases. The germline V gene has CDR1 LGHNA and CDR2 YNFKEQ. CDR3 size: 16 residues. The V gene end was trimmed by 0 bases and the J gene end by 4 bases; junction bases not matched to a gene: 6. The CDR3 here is CASSQDRDRVGYGYTF. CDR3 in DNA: TGTGCCAGCAGCCAAGATCGGGACAGGGTTGGCTATGGCTACACCTTC.

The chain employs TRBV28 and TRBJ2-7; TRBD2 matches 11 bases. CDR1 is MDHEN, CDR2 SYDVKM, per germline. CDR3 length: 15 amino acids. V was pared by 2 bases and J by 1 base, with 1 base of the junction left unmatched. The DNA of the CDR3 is TGTGCCAGCAGTTTAACTAGCGGGAGTTCCTACGAGCAGTACTTC. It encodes CASSLTSGSSYEQYF.

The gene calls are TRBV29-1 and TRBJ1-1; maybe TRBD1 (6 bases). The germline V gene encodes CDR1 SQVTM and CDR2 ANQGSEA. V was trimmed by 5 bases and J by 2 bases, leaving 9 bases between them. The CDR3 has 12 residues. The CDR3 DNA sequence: TGCAGCGTTAGGGGGGTTAACACTGAAGCTTTCTTT. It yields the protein CSVRGVNTEAFF.

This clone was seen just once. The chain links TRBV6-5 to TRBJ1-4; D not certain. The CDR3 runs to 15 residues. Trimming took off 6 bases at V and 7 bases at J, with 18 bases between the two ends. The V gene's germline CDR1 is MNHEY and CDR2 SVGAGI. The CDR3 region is CASSDGYLLGEKLFF. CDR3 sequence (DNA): TGTGCCAGCAGCGACGGATACCTCCTAGGTGAAAAACTGTTTTTT.

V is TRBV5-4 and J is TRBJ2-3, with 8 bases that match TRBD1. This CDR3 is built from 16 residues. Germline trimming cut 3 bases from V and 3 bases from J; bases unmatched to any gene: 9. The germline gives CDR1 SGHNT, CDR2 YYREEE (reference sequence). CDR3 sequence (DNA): TGTGCCAGCAGCTCCCAGGACAGGGTAGGGACAGATACGCAGTATTTT. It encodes CASSSQDRVGTDTQYF.

In nucleotides, the CDR3 is TGTGCCAGCAGGGGTCTAGCGGGAAACGAGCAGTACTTC. It codes for CASRGLAGNEQYF. The J gene is TRBJ2-7, the V gene TRBV27, with 9 positions matching TRBD2. The CDR3 runs to 13 residues. Germline CDR1 is MNHEY and CDR2 is SMNVEV (reference sequence). V shed 6 bases and J 5 bases; nucleotides not matched to a gene: 5.

The CDR3 region has the DNA TGTGCCTGGAGTGCTTATACAGGGAGCAATCAGCCCCAGCATTTT. Its translation is CAWSAYTGSNQPQHF. V is TRBV30 and J is TRBJ1-5, with TRBD1 as a possible D gene (6 bases). CDR3 size: 15 residues. Germline lookup yields CDR1 GTSNPN and CDR2 SVGIG (reference sequence). V lost 1 base and J lost 1, with 11 bases in between.

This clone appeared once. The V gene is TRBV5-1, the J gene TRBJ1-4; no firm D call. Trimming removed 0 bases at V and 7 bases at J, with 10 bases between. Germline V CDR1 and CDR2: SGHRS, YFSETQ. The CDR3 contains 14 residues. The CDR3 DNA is TGCGCCAGCAGCTTGGGGACCCGGGGTGAAAAACTGTTTTTT. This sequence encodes CASSLGTRGEKLFF. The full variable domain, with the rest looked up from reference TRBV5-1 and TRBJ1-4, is KAGVTQTPRYLIKTRGQQVTLSCSPISGHRSVSWYQQTPGQGLQFLFEYFSETQRNKGNFPGRFSGRQFSNSRSEMNVSTLELGDSALYLCASSLGTRGEKLFFGSGTQLSVL.

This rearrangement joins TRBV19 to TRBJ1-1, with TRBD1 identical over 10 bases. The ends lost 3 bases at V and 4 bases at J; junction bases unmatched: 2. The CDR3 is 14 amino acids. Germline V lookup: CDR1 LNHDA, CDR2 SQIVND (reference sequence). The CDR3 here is CASSMGTGATEAFF. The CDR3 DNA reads TGTGCCAGTAGTATGGGGACAGGGGCCACTGAAGCTTTCTTT.